The clone carrying this T cell receptor (beta chain) was recorded once. The target antigen is unknown. This sample was included in a study of cytomegalovirus exposure and HLA in healthy donors. Study-level results: The dataset shows that most TCR sequences were rare, while some public TCRs occurred in many donors.

Profiling relied on immunoSEQ multiplex PCR, and the TCRdb table lists in-frame clones only, not all of them. The sample includes about 140,000 clones, over 90% seen only once; the top ten take less than 2%. CDR3 length: 14 residues. V shed 6 bases and J 7 bases; nucleotides not matched to a gene: 8. The germline CDR1 and CDR2 sequences are SNHLY and FYNNEI. Donors were drawn from the roughly 110-subject validation cohort, separate from the approximately 680-subject first cohort. The chain combines TRBV2 with TRBJ1-3; TRBD1 matches 8 bases. What was sequenced was PBMCs. This TCR came from a man aged 18 to 30 in good health and CMV-seropositive. CDR3 DNA sequence: TGTGCCAGCAGCGTAGGACAGGGCGGCAACACCATATATTTT. Translating it yields CASSVGQGGNTIYF.